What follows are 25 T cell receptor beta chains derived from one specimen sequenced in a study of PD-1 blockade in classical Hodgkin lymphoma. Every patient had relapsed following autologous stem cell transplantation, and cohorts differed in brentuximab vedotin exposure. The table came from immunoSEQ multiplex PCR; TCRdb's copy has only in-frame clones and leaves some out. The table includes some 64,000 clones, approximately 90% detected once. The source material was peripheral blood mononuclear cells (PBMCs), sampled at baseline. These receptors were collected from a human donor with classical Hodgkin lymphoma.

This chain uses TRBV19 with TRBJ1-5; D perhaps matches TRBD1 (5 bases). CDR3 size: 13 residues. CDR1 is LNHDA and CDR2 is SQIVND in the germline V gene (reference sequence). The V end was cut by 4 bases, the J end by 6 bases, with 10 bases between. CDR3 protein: CASSTNGAQPQHF. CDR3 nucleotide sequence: TGTGCCAGTAGTACCAACGGGGCTCAGCCCCAGCATTTT.

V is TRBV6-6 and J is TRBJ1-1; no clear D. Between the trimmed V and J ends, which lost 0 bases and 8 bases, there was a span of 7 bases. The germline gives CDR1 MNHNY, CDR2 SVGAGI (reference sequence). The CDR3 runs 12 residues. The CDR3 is CASSYSQGEAFF. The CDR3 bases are TGTGCCAGCAGTTACTCCCAAGGGGAAGCTTTCTTT.

CDR3 sequence (DNA): TGTGCCTGGAGTTTGACAGGGAGGAGCAATCAGCCCCAGCATTTT. Protein sequence: CAWSLTGRSNQPQHF. V and J are TRBV30 and TRBJ1-5, with 7 bases matching TRBD1. Unmatched junction bases numbered 5, after V lost 2 bases and J lost 1 base. Germline V CDR1 and CDR2: GTSNPN, SVGIG (reference sequence). The CDR3 has 15 residues.

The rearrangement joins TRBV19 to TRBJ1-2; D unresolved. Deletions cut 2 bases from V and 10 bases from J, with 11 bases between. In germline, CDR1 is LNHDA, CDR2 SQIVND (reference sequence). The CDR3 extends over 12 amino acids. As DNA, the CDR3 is TGTGCCAGTAGTATAACACTTCTGGACTACACCTTC. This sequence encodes CASSITLLDYTF.

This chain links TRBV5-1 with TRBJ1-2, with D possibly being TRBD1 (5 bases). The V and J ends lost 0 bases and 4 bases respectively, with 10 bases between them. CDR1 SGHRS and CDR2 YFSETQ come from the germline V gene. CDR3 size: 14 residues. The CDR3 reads CASSLDGAGYGYTF. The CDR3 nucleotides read TGCGCCAGCAGCTTGGATGGGGCGGGCTATGGCTACACCTTC. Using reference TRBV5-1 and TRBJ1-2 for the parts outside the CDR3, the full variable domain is KAGVTQTPRYLIKTRGQQVTLSCSPISGHRSVSWYQQTPGQGLQFLFEYFSETQRNKGNFPGRFSGRQFSNSRSEMNVSTLELGDSALYLCASSLDGAGYGYTFGSGTRLTVV.

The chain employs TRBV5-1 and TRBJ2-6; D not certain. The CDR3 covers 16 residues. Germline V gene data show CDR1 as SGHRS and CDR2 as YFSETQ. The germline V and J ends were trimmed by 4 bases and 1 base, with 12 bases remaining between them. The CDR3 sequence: CASSRWGVSGANVLTF. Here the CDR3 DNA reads TGCGCCAGCAGCCGGTGGGGTGTTTCTGGGGCCAACGTCCTGACTTTC.

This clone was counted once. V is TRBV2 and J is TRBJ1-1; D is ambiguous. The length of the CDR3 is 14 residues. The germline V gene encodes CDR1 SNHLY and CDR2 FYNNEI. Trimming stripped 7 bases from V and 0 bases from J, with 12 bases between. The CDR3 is CASKKELMNTEAFF. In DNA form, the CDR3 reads TGTGCCAGCAAGAAAGAACTCATGAACACTGAAGCTTTCTTT.

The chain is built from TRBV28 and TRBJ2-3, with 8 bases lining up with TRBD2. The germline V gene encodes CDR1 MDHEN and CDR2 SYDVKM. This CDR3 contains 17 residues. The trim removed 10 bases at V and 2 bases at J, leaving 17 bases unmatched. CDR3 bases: TGTGCCACCCTGCACCGCCTTAGCGGGGTCCCCACAGATACGCAGTATTTT. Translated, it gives CATLHRLSGVPTDTQYF. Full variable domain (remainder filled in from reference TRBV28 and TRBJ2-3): DVKVTQSSRYLVKRTGEKVFLECVQDMDHENMFWYRQDPGLGLRLIYFSYDVKMKEKGDIPEGYSVSREKKERFSLILESASTNQTSMYLCATLHRLSGVPTDTQYFGPGTRLTVL.

The CDR3 nucleotides read TGCGCCAGCAGCCTTTGGGCGGCTCCGAGCTACGAGCAGTACTTC. Amino acids: CASSLWAAPSYEQYF. The V call is TRBV4-1, the J call TRBJ2-7, with unresolved D. Trimming left V 4 bases short and J 3 bases short, with 16 bases between. Germline CDR1 MGHRA, CDR2 YSYEKL. This CDR3 is 15 amino acids long.

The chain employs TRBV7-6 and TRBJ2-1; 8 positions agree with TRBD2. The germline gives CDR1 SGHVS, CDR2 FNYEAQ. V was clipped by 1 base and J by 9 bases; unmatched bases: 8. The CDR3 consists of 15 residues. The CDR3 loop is CASSLDSGVFGEQFF. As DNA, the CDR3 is TGTGCCAGCAGCTTAGATAGCGGGGTGTTTGGTGAGCAGTTCTTC.

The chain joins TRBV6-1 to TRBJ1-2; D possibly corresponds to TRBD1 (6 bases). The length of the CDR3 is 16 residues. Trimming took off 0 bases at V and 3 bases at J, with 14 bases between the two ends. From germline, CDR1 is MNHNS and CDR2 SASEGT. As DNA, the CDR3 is TGTGCCAGCAGTGAAGCGCCCTTTCACAGGGACTATGGCTACACCTTC. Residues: CASSEAPFHRDYGYTF.

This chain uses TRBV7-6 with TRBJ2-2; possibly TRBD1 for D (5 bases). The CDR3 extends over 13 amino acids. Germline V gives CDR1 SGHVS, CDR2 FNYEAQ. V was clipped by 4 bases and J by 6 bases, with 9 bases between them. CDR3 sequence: CASSSRVAGELFF. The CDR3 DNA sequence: TGTGCCAGCAGCTCCAGGGTTGCCGGGGAGCTGTTTTTT.

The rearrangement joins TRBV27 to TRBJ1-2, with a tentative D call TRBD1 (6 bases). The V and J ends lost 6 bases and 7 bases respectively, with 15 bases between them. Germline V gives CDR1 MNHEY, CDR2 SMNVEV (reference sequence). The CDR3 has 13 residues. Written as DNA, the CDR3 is TGTGCCAGCAGGCAGACAGGAGGAAGTGGCTACACCTTC. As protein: CASRQTGGSGYTF.

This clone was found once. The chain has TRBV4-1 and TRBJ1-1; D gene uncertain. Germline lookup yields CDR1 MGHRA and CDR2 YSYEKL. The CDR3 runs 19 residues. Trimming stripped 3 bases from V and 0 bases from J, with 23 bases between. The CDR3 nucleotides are TGCGCCAGCAGCCATCCTGGCAGACACCTCCTGAAAATGAACACTGAAGCTTTCTTT. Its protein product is CASSHPGRHLLKMNTEAFF.

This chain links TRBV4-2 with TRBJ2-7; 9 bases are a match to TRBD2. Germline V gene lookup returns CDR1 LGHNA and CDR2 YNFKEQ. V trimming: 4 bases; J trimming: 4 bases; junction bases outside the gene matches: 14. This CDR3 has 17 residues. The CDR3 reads CASSLLPGISGGYEQYF. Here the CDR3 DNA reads TGTGCCAGCAGCCTTTTACCGGGGATAAGCGGGGGGTACGAGCAGTACTTC.

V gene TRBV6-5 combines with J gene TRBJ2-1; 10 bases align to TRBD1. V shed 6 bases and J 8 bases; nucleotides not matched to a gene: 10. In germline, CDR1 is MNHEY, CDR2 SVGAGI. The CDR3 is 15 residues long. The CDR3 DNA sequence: TGTGCCAGCAGCAAGACAGGGGGCCCAACGCATGAGCAGTTCTTC. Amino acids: CASSKTGGPTHEQFF.

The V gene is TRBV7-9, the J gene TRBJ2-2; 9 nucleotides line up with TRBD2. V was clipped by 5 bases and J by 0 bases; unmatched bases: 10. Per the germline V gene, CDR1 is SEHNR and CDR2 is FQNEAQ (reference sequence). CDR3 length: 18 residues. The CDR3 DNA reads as TGTGCCAGCAGCAGGACTAGCGCCTGGACTTCGAACACCGGGGAGCTGTTTTTT. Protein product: CASSRTSAWTSNTGELFF.

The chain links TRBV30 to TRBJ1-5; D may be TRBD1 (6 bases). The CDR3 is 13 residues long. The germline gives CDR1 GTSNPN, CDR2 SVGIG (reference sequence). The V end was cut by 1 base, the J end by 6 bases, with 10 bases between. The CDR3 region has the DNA TGTGCCTGGAGTGAGGGGGAGACTCAGCCCCAGCATTTT. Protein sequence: CAWSEGETQPQHF.

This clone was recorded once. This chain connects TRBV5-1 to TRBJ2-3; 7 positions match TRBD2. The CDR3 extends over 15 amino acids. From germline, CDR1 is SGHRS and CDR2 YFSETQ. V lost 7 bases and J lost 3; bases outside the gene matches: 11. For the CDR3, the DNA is TGCGCCAGCGCGACTCCAGCGGGGATGACAGATACGCAGTATTTT. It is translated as CASATPAGMTDTQYF.

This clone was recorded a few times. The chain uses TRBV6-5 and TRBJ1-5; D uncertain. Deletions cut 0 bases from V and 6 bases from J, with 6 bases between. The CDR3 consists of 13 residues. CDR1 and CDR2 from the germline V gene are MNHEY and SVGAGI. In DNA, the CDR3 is TGTGCCAGCAGTTACTCGTGGCGTCAGCCCCAGCATTTT. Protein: CASSYSWRQPQHF.

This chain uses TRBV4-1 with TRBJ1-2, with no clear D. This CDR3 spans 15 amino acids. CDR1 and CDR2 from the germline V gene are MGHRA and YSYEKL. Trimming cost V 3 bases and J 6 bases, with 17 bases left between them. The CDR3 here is CASSHFDRALDGYTF. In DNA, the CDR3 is TGCGCCAGCAGCCATTTCGATAGGGCCTTGGATGGCTACACCTTC.

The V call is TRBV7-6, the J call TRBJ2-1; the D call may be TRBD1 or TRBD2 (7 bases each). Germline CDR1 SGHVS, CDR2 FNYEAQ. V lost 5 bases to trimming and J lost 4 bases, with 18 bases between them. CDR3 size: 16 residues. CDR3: CASSGRGPGWYNEQFF. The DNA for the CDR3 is TGTGCCAGCAGCGGGAGGGGGCCAGGATGGTACAATGAGCAGTTCTTC. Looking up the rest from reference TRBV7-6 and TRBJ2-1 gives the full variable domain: GAGVSQSPRYKVTKRGQDVALRCDPISGHVSLYWYRQALGQGPEFLTYFNYEAQQDKSGLPNDRFSAERPEGSISTLTIQRTEQRDSAMYRCASSGRGPGWYNEQFFGPGTRLTVL.

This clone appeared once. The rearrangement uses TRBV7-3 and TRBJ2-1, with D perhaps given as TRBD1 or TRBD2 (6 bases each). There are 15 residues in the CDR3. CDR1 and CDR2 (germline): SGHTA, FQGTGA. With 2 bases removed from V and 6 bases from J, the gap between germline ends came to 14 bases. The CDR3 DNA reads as TGTGCCAGCAGCTTAGGGCTAGGAGGGGGCAATGAGCAGTTCTTC. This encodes CASSLGLGGGNEQFF.

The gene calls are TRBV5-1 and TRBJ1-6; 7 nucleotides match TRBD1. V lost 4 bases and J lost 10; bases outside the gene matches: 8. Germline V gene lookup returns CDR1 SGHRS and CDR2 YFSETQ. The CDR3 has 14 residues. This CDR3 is CASSPTGFMSPLHF. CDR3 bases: TGCGCCAGCAGCCCGACAGGGTTTATGTCACCCCTCCACTTT.

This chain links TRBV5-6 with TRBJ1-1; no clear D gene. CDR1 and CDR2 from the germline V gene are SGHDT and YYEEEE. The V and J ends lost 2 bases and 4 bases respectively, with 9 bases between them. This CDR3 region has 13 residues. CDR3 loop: CASSFRFSTEAFF. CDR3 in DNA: TGTGCCAGCAGCTTTAGGTTTTCCACTGAAGCTTTCTTT.